The rows below give T cell receptor beta chains drawn from one sample of a study of T cells in localized non-small cell lung cancer. TCRdb keeps only in-frame clones here, not all; method: immunoSEQ multiplex PCR. In the table there are 40,000 to 60,000 clones, around 84% of which are singletons. The sequencing here drew on PBMCs, taken before any cancer treatment. The receptors here all came from a female donor with stage II lung adenocarcinoma. The CDR3 runs from the conserved cysteine through the conserved F or W. D genes are given only for firm matches. Rows may omit the clone size; those that give it use once, few, many or a size class.

J,D,V,size,CDR3,DNA
TRBJ1-4,TRBD1,TRBV20-1,-,CSASSGTGVFF,TGCAGTGCTAGCTCCGGGACAGGGGTGTTTTTT
TRBJ1-1,-,TRBV5-4,-,CASSGKTGNTEAFF,TGTGCCAGCAGCGGGAAGACAGGAAACACTGAAGCTTTCTTT
TRBJ2-3,TRBD2,TRBV9,few,CASSVGLAGKTSTDTQYF,TGTGCCAGCAGCGTAGGGCTAGCGGGGAAGACTAGCACAGATACGCAGTATTTT
TRBJ1-1,-,TRBV10-2,-,CATLLNTEAFF,TGCGCCACCCTCCTGAACACTGAAGCTTTCTTT
TRBJ2-3,-,TRBV2,-,CASSELSRLKDTQYF,TGTGCCAGCAGTGAATTATCTCGCTTGAAAGATACGCAGTATTTT
TRBJ2-1,-,TRBV9,once,CASSGTVHNEQFF,TGTGCCAGCAGCGGAACGGTCCACAATGAGCAGTTCTTC
TRBJ1-1,-,TRBV27,-,CASSLGGAMEAFF,TGTGCCAGCAGTTTGGGGGGTGCTATGGAAGCTTTCTTT
TRBJ1-2,-,TRBV30,-,CAWTLFSNGYTF,TGTGCCTGGACCTTATTCTCTAATGGCTACACCTTC
TRBJ2-7,TRBD1,TRBV19,-,CASSIGPSFRDSHSYEQYF,TGTGCCAGTAGTATAGGCCCCTCGTTTAGGGACAGCCACTCCTACGAGCAGTACTTC
TRBJ1-1,-,TRBV10-1,few,CASSEHGQGSSGFGTEAFF,TGCGCCAGCAGTGAGCACGGCCAGGGGTCGAGTGGATTTGGCACTGAAGCTTTCTTT
TRBJ1-1,TRBD1,TRBV19,-,CASSRLTGDTEAFF,TGTGCCAGTAGTAGGCTGACAGGGGACACTGAAGCTTTCTTT
TRBJ2-2,-,TRBV11-3,-,CASSLAATGELFF,TGTGCCAGCAGCTTAGCGGCCACCGGGGAGCTGTTTTTT
TRBJ1-2,TRBD1,TRBV10-3,once,CAITGTANYGYTF,TGTGCCATCACCGGGACAGCTAACTATGGCTACACCTTC
TRBJ2-5,-,TRBV7-9,-,CASQHQPRDKETQYF,TGTGCCAGCCAACATCAACCCCGGGACAAAGAGACCCAGTACTTC
TRBJ1-1,-,TRBV25-1,-,CASGGQVNTEAFF,TGTGCCAGCGGGGGGCAGGTGAACACTGAAGCTTTCTTT
TRBJ2-2,TRBD2,TRBV13,-,CASSRSGGLNTGELFF,TGTGCCAGCAGCCGAAGCGGGGGACTCAACACCGGGGAGCTGTTTTTT
TRBJ1-5,-,TRBV7-9,-,CASSLANSNQPQHF,TGTGCCAGCAGCTTAGCAAATAGCAATCAGCCCCAGCATTTT
TRBJ1-2,-,TRBV9,-,CASSVDGGAYGYTF,TGTGCCAGCAGCGTAGACGGGGGGGCCTATGGCTACACCTTC
TRBJ2-7,TRBD1,TRBV2,once,CASGGQGTYEQYF,TGTGCCAGCGGGGGACAGGGCACCTACGAGCAGTACTTC
TRBJ2-7,TRBD1,TRBV29-1,-,CSVERFQGVEQYF,TGCAGCGTTGAAAGATTTCAGGGGGTCGAGCAGTACTTC
TRBJ2-7,-,TRBV14,-,CASSLWDTASYEQYF,TGTGCCAGCAGCCTTTGGGACACAGCCTCCTACGAGCAGTACTTC
TRBJ2-3,TRBD2,TRBV5-1,-,CASSRTSGVFQTSTDTQYF,TGCGCCAGCAGCCGTACTAGCGGCGTGTTCCAAACTAGCACAGATACGCAGTATTTT
TRBJ1-2,TRBD1,TRBV5-4,-,CASSFTGQAYGYTF,TGTGCCAGCAGCTTTACGGGACAGGCCTATGGCTACACCTTC
TRBJ1-2,-,TRBV7-8,-,CASSPIFIGQGSYGYTF,TGTGCCAGCAGCCCTATCTTTATAGGGCAGGGATCCTATGGCTACACCTTC
TRBJ1-2,TRBD1,TRBV25-1,-,CASSMQDRGLGGYTF,TGTGCCAGCAGTATGCAGGACAGGGGGTTAGGTGGCTACACCTTC
TRBJ1-1,TRBD1,TRBV15,-,CATSREQGANTEAFF,TGTGCCACCAGCAGGGAACAGGGGGCGAACACTGAAGCTTTCTTT
TRBJ1-3,-,TRBV15,-,CATSQRDGNSGNTIYF,TGTGCCACCAGCCAACGGGACGGGAACTCTGGAAACACCATATATTTT
TRBJ2-7,-,TRBV18,-,CASSPLEGGEQYF,TGTGCCAGCTCACCTTTGGAGGGGGGGGAGCAGTACTTC
TRBJ1-1,-,TRBV5-1,-,CASSTGNTEAFF,TGCGCCAGCAGTACAGGAAACACTGAAGCTTTCTTT
TRBJ2-3,-,TRBV7-9,once,CASGFPPGGRTDTQYF,TGTGCCAGCGGTTTCCCCCCGGGTGGCCGCACAGATACGCAGTATTTT
TRBJ2-1,TRBD2,TRBV11-2,-,CASSLSGGGAANEQFF,TGTGCCAGCAGCTTATCGGGCGGGGGGGCGGCTAATGAGCAGTTCTTC
TRBJ2-7,-,TRBV5-6,-,CASSFSGEPYEQYF,TGTGCCAGCAGCTTCTCAGGGGAGCCCTACGAGCAGTACTTC
TRBJ2-1,TRBD1,TRBV7-2,-,CASSRTGGSYNEQFF,TGTGCCAGCAGCCGGACAGGGGGTTCCTACAATGAGCAGTTCTTC
TRBJ2-1,-,TRBV7-8,-,CASSTRGNEQFF,TGTGCCAGCAGCACCCGCGGTAATGAGCAGTTCTTC
TRBJ2-5,TRBD1,TRBV5-1,-,CASSSSRQGHETQYF,TGCGCCAGCAGCTCCTCAAGACAGGGGCATGAGACCCAGTACTTC
TRBJ1-2,TRBD1,TRBV6-6,-,CASRPGDRERKGYTF,TGTGCCAGCAGACCCGGGGACAGGGAGAGAAAAGGCTACACCTTC
TRBJ1-1,-,TRBV5-4,-,CASSLAGNTEAFF,TGTGCCAGCAGCTTGGCGGGGAACACTGAAGCTTTCTTT
TRBJ1-2,TRBD1,TRBV2,-,CASSLGTGLNGYTF,TGTGCCAGCAGTCTGGGGACAGGGTTGAATGGCTACACCTTC
TRBJ2-2,-,TRBV7-9,-,CASGLTGELFF,TGTGCCAGCGGCCTCACCGGGGAGCTGTTTTTT
TRBJ2-1,TRBD2,TRBV6-4,-,CASSLTSGGAPGNEQFF,TGTGCCAGCAGTCTAACTAGCGGGGGGGCCCCGGGCAATGAGCAGTTCTTC
TRBJ2-5,TRBD2,TRBV19,-,CASSIGGLALETQYF,TGTGCCAGTAGTATTGGGGGACTAGCGCTGGAGACCCAGTACTTC
TRBJ1-2,TRBD1,TRBV11-2,-,CASSTGTGAYGYTF,TGTGCCAGCAGCACCGGGACAGGAGCTTATGGCTACACCTTC
TRBJ1-4,-,TRBV5-1,once,CASSLAVHEVNEKLFF,TGCGCCAGCAGCTTGGCGGTTCACGAAGTTAATGAAAAACTGTTTTTT
TRBJ2-7,-,TRBV29-1,-,CSVEVSYEQYF,TGCAGCGTTGAGGTCTCCTACGAGCAGTACTTC
TRBJ1-1,TRBD1,TRBV5-1,-,CASSDRGTNTEAFF,TGCGCCAGTTCGGACAGGGGGACGAACACTGAAGCTTTCTTT
TRBJ1-1,TRBD1,TRBV19,-,CASSIGQGNTNTEAFF,TGTGCCAGTAGTATAGGACAGGGTAACACGAACACTGAAGCTTTCTTT
TRBJ1-1,-,TRBV5-4,-,CASSSFEGFGAFF,TGTGCCAGCAGCAGTTTCGAGGGCTTCGGCGCTTTCTTT
TRBJ1-2,TRBD1,TRBV5-1,-,CASSSQGAYGYTF,TGCGCCAGCAGTTCTCAGGGGGCCTATGGCTACACCTTC
TRBJ1-5,-,TRBV5-5,-,CASSLLAGLPNQPQHF,TGTGCCAGCAGCTTGTTGGCAGGCCTCCCCAATCAGCCCCAGCATTTT
TRBJ2-2,-,TRBV5-6,-,CASSPAGGNTGELFF,TGTGCCAGCAGCCCCGCTGGGGGGAACACCGGGGAGCTGTTTTTT
TRBJ1-5,-,TRBV4-1,-,CASSQGLDSNQPQHF,TGCGCCAGCAGCCAAGGTCTCGATAGCAATCAGCCCCAGCATTTT
TRBJ2-7,TRBD2,TRBV6-5,-,CASSGLGGGNYEQYF,TGTGCCAGCAGTGGCCTTGGCGGGGGGAACTACGAGCAGTACTTC
TRBJ2-7,TRBD2,TRBV5-1,-,CASSLNSLAETYEQYF,TGCGCCAGCAGCTTGAATTCACTAGCGGAGACCTACGAGCAGTACTTC
TRBJ1-2,TRBD1,TRBV9,-,CASSGGTGYNYGYTF,TGTGCCAGCAGCGGCGGGACAGGGTATAACTATGGCTACACCTTC
TRBJ1-1,TRBD1,TRBV2,-,CASSEAGRGRGLFEAFF,TGTGCCAGCAGTGAAGCGGGTAGGGGGCGAGGTCTGTTCGAAGCTTTCTTT